A selection of T cell receptor beta chains follows, all from one sample in a study of Ad26.COV2.S vaccination and SARS-CoV-2 variants. The data were produced by immunoSEQ multiplex PCR, yet TCRdb's version contains in-frame clones alone and is incomplete. The data hold approximately 300,000 clones, with about 82% observed a single time. Material: peripheral blood, obtained in a trial of Ad26.COV2.S vaccine versus placebo. The source of these receptors is a person aged 18 to 65 who received the Ad26.COV2.S COVID-19 vaccine or a placebo. Each CDR3 is given with its conserved first and last residue. D genes are given only for firm matches. Clone size, where shown, is once, few, many, or a class for clones that have expanded.

d_gene	j_gene	v_gene	abundance	CDR3aa	CDR3nt
-	TRBJ1-6	TRBV5-1	few	CASSLGPSLPLHF	TGCGCCAGCAGCTTGGGACCCTCCCTTCCCCTCCACTTT
-	TRBJ1-4	TRBV18	-	CASSSGREKLFF	TGTGCCAGCTCGTCTGGAAGGGAAAAACTGTTTTTT
TRBD1	TRBJ2-7	TRBV27	few	CASSPTTGFYEQYF	TGTGCCAGCAGCCCTACGACAGGGTTCTACGAGCAGTACTTC
TRBD1	TRBJ1-1	TRBV28	-	CASSFAQGPTGSPFF	TGTGCCAGCAGTTTCGCGCAGGGCCCGACAGGGTCGCCTTTCTTT
-	TRBJ1-1	TRBV28	-	CASSSPPMDTEAFF	TGTGCCAGCAGTTCCCCACCCATGGACACTGAAGCTTTCTTT
-	TRBJ2-5	TRBV4-1	-	CASSQDPPNVKKTQYF	TGCGCCAGCAGCCAAGATCCCCCCAATGTAAAAAAGACCCAGTACTTC
TRBD1	TRBJ2-2	TRBV19	-	CASSRRTGGSTGELFF	TGTGCCAGTAGTCGCCGGACAGGGGGCTCCACCGGGGAGCTGTTTTTT
-	TRBJ2-7	TRBV12-3/TRBV12-4	few	CASSWGIPYEQYF	TGTGCCAGCAGTTGGGGGATCCCCTACGAGCAGTACTTC
-	TRBJ2-7	TRBV20-1	-	CSADSLTEQYF	TGCAGTGCCGACTCCCTAACCGAGCAGTACTTC
TRBD2	TRBJ2-2	TRBV9	-	CASSVRTSGGTGELFF	TGTGCCAGCAGCGTTAGGACTAGCGGGGGAACCGGGGAGCTGTTTTTT
TRBD1	TRBJ1-2	TRBV7-2	-	CASSLGDRQGMHYGYTF	TGTGCCAGCAGCTTAGGGGATAGACAGGGGATGCACTATGGCTACACCTTC
TRBD1	TRBJ2-5	TRBV27	once	CASRHTGVETQYF	TGTGCCAGCAGACACACAGGGGTTGAGACCCAGTACTTC